This T cell receptor (beta chain) was obtained from a study of shared clonotypes between healthy human individuals. Study-wide points: Larger estimated richness was generally recorded for naive subsets relative to memory subsets.

The germline V gene has CDR1 SNHLY and CDR2 FYNNEI. Trimming cost V 0 bases and J 1 base, with 10 bases left between them. The CDR3 sequence is 15 residues long. A note on this clone: The antigen is undetermined.

The naive CD8 fraction comprised CD45RO-negative cells positively selected for CCR7 and excluded terminally differentiated effector memory CD45RA+ cells. Over several immunoSEQ plates, each subset's genomic DNA was distributed in even portions. Sorted-subset replicate PCRs used roughly 210 ng of genomic DNA. This amount corresponded to 30,000 to 35,000 T cell genomes. Generated by immunoSEQ multiplex PCR, the TCRdb table keeps only in-frame clones and is missing some. Of millions of clones in the sample, under 95% are singletons; the top ten hold under 2%. This chain links TRBV2 with TRBJ2-7; D possibly corresponds to TRBD2 (6 bases). This TCR was recovered from a man younger than 30 in good health. Some clones in this sample may be carry-over from other donors' samples. The sequencing input was naive CD8+ T cells from PBMCs. CDR3 in DNA: TGTGCCAGCAGTGAAGCGCTTAGCGGATCCTACGAGCAGTACTTC. This codes for CASSEALSGSYEQYF.